The present T cell receptor (beta chain) was sequenced within a study of neurological immune-mediated disorders. The CDR3 is 13 amino acids. Trimming took 2 bases from V and 6 from J, leaving 7 bases between them. Germline V lookup: CDR1 LGHNT, CDR2 FRNRAP. This clonotype was picked up many times. Its antigen is undetermined. With 10-nucleotide random UMIs, 5'RACE was used to make the cDNA. Via MiXCR, TCRdb re-called the 5' RACE reads, giving one row per CDR3 protein. The sample lists roughly 60,000 distinct CDR3 sequences, about 3.7% seen once, with around 2.1% in the top ten. The study, taken as a whole, reports: None of the CDR3 amino acid sequences found in expanded clones was shared across subjects. This suggests that the TCR-beta repertoires were private in all groups. HTLV-1-associated myelopathy had the most TCR clonal expansion, while multiple sclerosis had the least, a level that fell below healthy controls. Phylogenetic analysis grouped 18 of 34 multiple sclerosis patients' repertoires together, suggesting a possible repertoire signature.

The TCR originated in a woman aged 45-59 years with multiple sclerosis. V is TRBV12-5 and J is TRBJ2-2, with D perhaps TRBD1 (6 bases). The sequenced sample was PBMCs. The CDR3 here is CASGLTGSGELFF. In DNA, the CDR3 is TGTGCTAGTGGTTTGACAGGGTCCGGGGAGCTGTTTTTT.